This is a list of T cell receptor beta chains from one sample in a study of post-analysis software for immune sequencing data. TCRdb called the PCR reads again in MiXCR, with one record for every CDR3 protein. In the table there are 750,000 to 900,000 distinct CDR3 sequences, around 45% of which are singletons. Input material: blood. Receptor source: a girl aged 5-17 years with multiple sclerosis. Each CDR3 is given with its conserved first and last residue. The D gene is left open where the match is weak. Clone size appears in some rows only: once, few, many, or a class for an expanded clone.

>TRBV19|-|TRBD1|TRBJ2-7
TGTGCCAGTAAACCGGGACAGGGGACCTACGAGCAGTACTTC
CASKPGQGTYEQYF
>TRBV4-3|once|TRBD2|TRBJ2-3
TGCGCCAGCAGCCAAGATGGGGTCACACTAGCGGGGGGCACAGATACGCAGTATTTT
CASSQDGVTLAGGTDTQYF
>TRBV28|-|TRBD2|TRBJ2-3
TGTGCCACCGACGGACTAGTTCCTAGCACAGATACGCAGTATTTT
CATDGLVPSTDTQYF
>TRBV4-1|-|-|TRBJ2-4
TGCGCCAGCAGCCAAGATCGGCTAAGGGACGTTCAGTACTTC
CASSQDRLRDVQYF
>TRBV15|few|-|TRBJ2-7
TGTGCCACCAGCAGAGTAAATGGCGAGCAGTACTTC
CATSRVNGEQYF
>TRBV12-3/TRBV12-4|-|TRBD1|TRBJ1-2
TGTGCCAGCAGTTTACAGGGGGAGAACTGTGGCTACACCTTC
CASSLQGENCGYTF
>TRBV27|few|-|TRBJ2-3
TGTGCCAGCAGTACCGGGGGAGATACGCAGTATTTT
CASSTGGDTQYF
>TRBV7-3|-|-|TRBJ2-3
TGTGCCAGCAGCCCGAAGTGGGGGGCGTTTAGTACAGATACGCAGTATTTT
CASSPKWGAFSTDTQYF
>TRBV7-2|few|TRBD2|TRBJ2-7
TGTGCCAGCGGCCCTAGCGGGAGGTCCCCCTACGAGCAGTACTTC
CASGPSGRSPYEQYF
>TRBV7-6|once|TRBD1|TRBJ2-2
TGTGCCAGCAGCTCAGCGGACAGGGTCAACACCGGGGAGCTGTTTTTT
CASSSADRVNTGELFF
>TRBV12-3/TRBV12-4|few|-|TRBJ1-2
TGTGCCAGCAGCCCCGACAGTCATGGCTACACCTTC
CASSPDSHGYTF
>TRBV7-6|-|-|TRBJ1-3
TGTGCCAGCAGCAGTCCCGGGACTCCCCCTGGAAACACCATATATTTT
CASSSPGTPPGNTIYF
>TRBV6-5|-|-|TRBJ1-1
TGTGCCAGCAAGGAAGGGCCGGGCCCGTTTAACACTGAAGCTTTCTTT
CASKEGPGPFNTEAFF
>TRBV7-9|few|-|TRBJ2-7
TGTGCCAGCAGCGTACACAACCACAGGGAGGAGCAGTACTTC
CASSVHNHREEQYF
>TRBV20-1|few|TRBD2|TRBJ2-4
TGCAGTGCCCGTAGCGGGTTAGCCAAAAACATTCAGTACTTC
CSARSGLAKNIQYF
>TRBV9|few|TRBD1|TRBJ2-3
TGTGCCAGCAGCGCGACAGGGGGTTCGGGAGATACGCAGTATTTT
CASSATGGSGDTQYF
>TRBV12-3/TRBV12-4|once|-|TRBJ2-7
TGTGCCAGCAGTTGGCCCGCGAGGAACGAGCAGTACTTC
CASSWPARNEQYF
>TRBV28|-|-|TRBJ1-2
TGTGCCAGCAGCAGGGGCCTGACTAACTATGGCTACACCTTC
CASSRGLTNYGYTF
>TRBV29-1|-|-|TRBJ1-1
TGCAGCGTTGAATATGGGTCTCATGAAGCTTTCTTT
CSVEYGSHEAFF
>TRBV7-9|medium-sized|-|TRBJ2-4
TGTGCCAGCAGCTTAGCCTTAGGGGTAGCCAAAAACATTCAGTACTTC
CASSLALGVAKNIQYF
>TRBV15|-|TRBD1|TRBJ2-7
TGTGCCACCAGCAGAGATCTCGGGACAGGTCACTACGAGCAGTACTTC
CATSRDLGTGHYEQYF
>TRBV28|-|-|TRBJ2-7
TGTGCCAGCAGCCTTTGGCCAAGGGATACCTACGAGCAGTACTTC
CASSLWPRDTYEQYF
>TRBV9|few|-|TRBJ2-7
TGTGCCAGCAGCGTAAGAGCGTCCCGGACCTACGAGCAGTACTTC
CASSVRASRTYEQYF
>TRBV20-1|-|TRBD2|TRBJ2-7
TGCAGTGCTAGAGATTTAGTGGGACTAGCGGGAGGCTCCTACGAGCAGTACTTC
CSARDLVGLAGGSYEQYF
>TRBV12-3/TRBV12-4|once|-|TRBJ1-6
TGTGCCAGCAGTCCGATCTTACAGGGACGCCTCCACTTT
CASSPILQGRLHF
>TRBV7-6|-|TRBD2|TRBJ2-3
TGTGCCAGCCCCAATAGCGGGCATTGCACAGATACGCAGTATTTT
CASPNSGHCTDTQYF
>TRBV6-1|-|TRBD1|TRBJ1-1
TGTGCCAGCAGTGAAGGGGCGGGACAGATGAACACTGAAGCTTTCTTT
CASSEGAGQMNTEAFF
>TRBV5-1|-|-|TRBJ1-5
TGCGCCAGCAGGTTAACACAGGGTGGACAGCCCCAGCATTTT
CASRLTQGGQPQHF
>TRBV2|-|-|TRBJ2-1
TGTGCCAGCAGTGAACTCATTGAGCAGTTCTTC
CASSELIEQFF
>TRBV11-3|-|-|TRBJ2-1
TGTGCCAGCAGCTTACTTCGTAACAATGAGCAGTTCTTC
CASSLLRNNEQFF
>TRBV27|-|-|TRBJ2-6
TGTGCCAGCAGTTTGGGACGGGGAACTCCTGGGGCCAACGTCCTGACTTTC
CASSLGRGTPGANVLTF
>TRBV3-1|few|TRBD2|TRBJ2-1
TGTGCCAGCAGTCGAGGACTAGTGAGTTACAATGAGCAGTTCTTC
CASSRGLVSYNEQFF
>TRBV5-5|few|TRBD1|TRBJ2-5
TGTGCCAGCAGCGCTCAGGACAGGCAAGAGACCCAGTACTTC
CASSAQDRQETQYF
>TRBV20-1|few|-|TRBJ2-4
TGCAGTGTACAGACCAAAAACATTCAGTACTTC
CSVQTKNIQYF
>TRBV12-3/TRBV12-4|few|-|TRBJ2-7
TGTGCCAGCAGTCCGCGACTCTACTACGAGCAGTACTTC
CASSPRLYYEQYF
>TRBV25-1|-|-|TRBJ2-5
TGTGCCAGCAGTGAATTGGGGCGGGAGACCCAGTACTTC
CASSELGRETQYF
>TRBV29-1|few|TRBD1|TRBJ2-7
TGCAGCGTTGAAGCCGAGGGACAGGGGCTCTACGAGCAGTACTTC
CSVEAEGQGLYEQYF
>TRBV6-1|few|TRBD2|TRBJ2-1
TGTGCCAGCACTCAGGGACTAGCGGGAGTGACGTCCTACAATGAGCAGTTCTTC
CASTQGLAGVTSYNEQFF
>TRBV6-1|-|-|TRBJ2-2
TGTGCCAGCAGCTTTACGGGGGCCAGCGCCGGGGAGCTGTTTTTT
CASSFTGASAGELFF
>TRBV28|-|TRBD1|TRBJ2-7
TGTGCCAGCAGCCCCCTCCAGGGGGCGAGTTACGAGCAGTACTTC
CASSPLQGASYEQYF
>TRBV5-1|few|-|TRBJ2-7
TGCGCCAGCAGCCCCGCGGACAGCTACGAGCAGTACTTC
CASSPADSYEQYF
>TRBV10-3|-|-|TRBJ2-5
TGTGCCATCCGGGCTAGCGGCAGGGGTGGCCAAGAGACCCAGTACTTC
CAIRASGRGGQETQYF
>TRBV20-1|-|-|TRBJ2-2
TGCAGTGCTAGAGATTTAAAGCGGAACACCGGGGAGCTGTTTTTT
CSARDLKRNTGELFF
>TRBV5-1|-|TRBD1|TRBJ1-1
TGCGCCAGCAGCTTTAGTGGGACAGGGGACACTGAAGCTTTCTTT
CASSFSGTGDTEAFF
>TRBV6-5|few|-|TRBJ2-1
TGTGCCAGCAGCCGACGGAGCGGTTCCTACAATGAGCAGTTCTTC
CASSRRSGSYNEQFF
>TRBV20-1|-|-|TRBJ2-2
TGCAGTGCCCCGGGACCCGTGGGCACCGGGGAGCTGTTTTTT
CSAPGPVGTGELFF
>TRBV7-9|-|-|TRBJ1-2
TGTGCCAGCAGCTTAGGGGGGGTGGAGGGCTACACCTTC
CASSLGGVEGYTF
>TRBV7-9|-|TRBD2|TRBJ2-7
TGTGCCAGCAGCTTAGGGGGACTAGCGGGGCCTACCGGCATCGAGCAGTACTTC
CASSLGGLAGPTGIEQYF
>TRBV28|-|-|TRBJ2-1
TGTGCCAGCAGGGGGGCGGGACCCCTCTACAATGAGCAGTTCTTC
CASRGAGPLYNEQFF
>TRBV7-3|once|-|TRBJ2-1
TGTGCCAGCAGCTTAAGCGTGGCCGGGACTGACTACAATGAGCAGTTCTTC
CASSLSVAGTDYNEQFF